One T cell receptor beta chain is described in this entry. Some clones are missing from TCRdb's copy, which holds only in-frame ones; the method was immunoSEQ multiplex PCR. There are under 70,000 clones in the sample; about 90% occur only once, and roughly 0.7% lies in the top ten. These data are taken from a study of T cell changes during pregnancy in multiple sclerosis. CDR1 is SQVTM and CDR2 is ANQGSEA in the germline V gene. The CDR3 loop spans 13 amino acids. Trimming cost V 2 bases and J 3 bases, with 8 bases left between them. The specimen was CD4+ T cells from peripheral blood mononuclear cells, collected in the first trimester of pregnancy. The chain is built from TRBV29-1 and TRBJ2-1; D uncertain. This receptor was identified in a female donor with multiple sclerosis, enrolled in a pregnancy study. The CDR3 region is CSVELSVYNEQFF. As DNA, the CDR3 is TGCAGCGTTGAATTGTCGGTCTACAATGAGCAGTTCTTC.